These T cell receptor beta chains were read from a single sample in a study of blood T cell repertoires in COVID-19. Sequencing was performed with immunoSEQ multiplex PCR; in TCRdb, only in-frame clones are kept and a portion is missing. Found here are under 250,000 clones, roughly 84% of them singletons; the top ten hold 2% to 2.5%. The sample comprised peripheral blood. The source of these receptors is a woman aged 60-75 years with acute or convalescent COVID-19. The CDR3 runs from the conserved cysteine through the conserved F or W. Each record gives: J gene, CDR3 length, clone size, D gene, V gene, CDR3 DNA, CDR3 protein. The D gene is left open where the match is weak. Size tells how often a clone was seen (once, few, many) or the class of an expanded clone, and some rows leave it out.

TRBJ2-2 15 . TRBD2 TRBV3-1/TRBV3-2 TGTGCCAGCAGCCAAGCAAGGACTAGCGGCGGGGAGCTGTTTTTT CASSQARTSGGELFF
TRBJ2-5 14 . TRBD1 TRBV3-1/TRBV3-2 TGTGCCAGCAGCCAAGGGACAGGGAAAGAGACCCAGTACTTC CASSQGTGKETQYF
TRBJ1-2 13 . . TRBV5-8 TGTGCCAGCAGCCCAGGACTCAACTATGGCTACACCTTC CASSPGLNYGYTF
TRBJ1-1 15 . TRBD1 TRBV18 TGTGCCAGCTCTCTGGGACAGGGGTCGAACACTGAAGCTTTCTTT CASSLGQGSNTEAFF
TRBJ1-1 13 . TRBD1 TRBV30 TGTGCCTGGAAGACAGGGTTGGACACTGAAGCTTTCTTT CAWKTGLDTEAFF
TRBJ2-1 12 . . TRBV5-1 TGCGCCAGCAGCTTTCGCGGTGTTGAGCAGTTCTTC CASSFRGVEQFF
TRBJ2-5 14 . . TRBV19 TGTGCCAGTAGTACCAGACTATCACGGGAGACCCAGTACTTC CASSTRLSRETQYF
TRBJ1-4 13 . . TRBV6-6 TGTGCCATACGTGGGGGGGTGGCTGAAAAACTGTTTTTT CAIRGGVAEKLFF
TRBJ1-5 16 . . TRBV19 TGTGCCAGTAGTATTTCGCGGGCGGGGCCCAATCAGCCCCAGCATTTT CASSISRAGPNQPQHF
TRBJ1-4 15 . . TRBV30 TGTGCCTGGAGTGCAGGCACCGCAACTAATGAAAAACTGTTTTTT CAWSAGTATNEKLFF
TRBJ1-2 13 . TRBD1 TRBV7-2 TGTGCCAGCAGCTTCCGGGACAGCTATGGCTACACCTTC CASSFRDSYGYTF
TRBJ1-2 15 . . TRBV5-6 TGTGCCAGCAGCTTGGGGGGTCAGGGGCTTTTTGGCTACACCTTC CASSLGGQGLFGYTF
TRBJ2-1 14 once . TRBV30 TGTGCCTGGGGTGGGGGGACGTCCTACAATGAGCAGTTCTTC CAWGGGTSYNEQFF
TRBJ2-7 13 . TRBD2 TRBV5-6 TGTGCCAGCAGCCTAGGGACTACCTACGAGCAGTACTTC CASSLGTTYEQYF
TRBJ1-1 12 . . TRBV7-3 TGTGCCAGCAGCCTACCGCCAGGGGAAGCTTTCTTT CASSLPPGEAFF
TRBJ1-1 12 . . TRBV15 TGTGCCACCAGCAGAGGCTACAGTGAAGCTTTCTTT CATSRGYSEAFF
TRBJ1-1 13 . . TRBV6-5 TGTGCCAGCACGAAAACAGGGACCACTGAAGCTTTCTTT CASTKTGTTEAFF
TRBJ1-4 19 . TRBD1 TRBV19 TGTGCCAGTCGGGCGGCAGGGGGGCTTGTGATACCAACTAATGAAAAACTGTTTTTT CASRAAGGLVIPTNEKLFF
TRBJ2-2 16 . TRBD2 TRBV18 TGTGCCAGCTCACCCGAAAGCGGGGCCAACACCGGGGAGCTGTTTTTT CASSPESGANTGELFF
TRBJ2-5 13 . TRBD2 TRBV7-2 TGTGCCAGCAGCTGGACTAGAGGAGAGACCCAGTACTTC CASSWTRGETQYF
TRBJ2-3 16 . TRBD1 TRBV11-2 TGTGCCAGCAGCCGACAGGGGCGGTCGGGCACAGATACGCAGTATTTT CASSRQGRSGTDTQYF
TRBJ1-6 14 . . TRBV9 TGTGCCAGCAGCGTAGCTTCGGGTAATTCACCCCTCCACTTT CASSVASGNSPLHF
TRBJ2-2 15 few . TRBV18 TGTGCCAGCTCACCACAGGGGATCAACACCGGGGAGCTGTTTTTT CASSPQGINTGELFF
TRBJ1-4 15 . TRBD1 TRBV6-5 TGTGCCAGCTTATTTCGGACAGGGGGCGTTGAAAAACTGTTTTTT CASLFRTGGVEKLFF